This T cell receptor (beta chain) was retrieved from a study of blood T cell repertoires in COVID-19. Libraries were prepared by immunoSEQ multiplex PCR; TCRdb keeps only in-frame clonotypes and omits some of them. The sample has some 220,000 clones, around 80% seen once; the top ten hold about 13%. This receptor was identified in a human donor in a cohort sampled during active COVID-19. Sequenced sample: peripheral blood.

Written as DNA, the CDR3 is TGCGCCAGCAGCTTGGCCGCGACAGGGGTCAACAATGAGCAGTTCTTC. Translated: CASSLAATGVNNEQFF. The V gene is TRBV5-1, the J gene TRBJ2-1; the match to TRBD1 covers 8 bases. Looked up from germline, CDR1 is SGHRS and CDR2 is YFSETQ. Losses at the gene ends were 0 bases for V and 5 bases for J; bases not matched to a gene: 7. This CDR3 has 16 residues.